This T cell receptor (beta chain) appears in the sequencing data of a study of CD8 T cells in ankylosing spondylitis. Study results and limitations: Disease-associated clones were reportedly significantly overrepresented in matched ankylosing spondylitis synovial fluid. Some of the motif variants had earlier been found in reactive arthritis patients' fluid and blood. A TCR beta motif of 7 to 9 highly homologous variants seemed to mark ankylosing spondylitis blood.

Of note for this clonotype: No antigen is known for it.

Quantitative 5'-RACE with molecular barcodes produced the TCR beta libraries. One entry per CDR3 protein, called by TCRdb with MiXCR from the 5' RACE reads. This sample has just under 350,000 distinct CDR3 sequences, with approximately 14% found just once. Sequenced input: blood, either unsorted or a sorted T cell fraction (not recorded which). The origin of this receptor is a male donor with ankylosing spondylitis or in good health (not recorded which).

CDR3 loop: CASSLAPSGLAGRGNEQFF. CDR3 DNA sequence: TGTGCCAGCAGCTTAGCGCCCAGTGGACTAGCGGGAAGGGGCAATGAGCAGTTCTTC. The genes are TRBV7-7 and TRBJ2-1; 12 positions agree with TRBD2. Trimming removed 0 bases from V and 6 bases from J; junction bases left unmatched: 12. This CDR3 is 19 amino acids long. Germline assignment: CDR1 SSHAT and CDR2 FNYEAQ (reference sequence).